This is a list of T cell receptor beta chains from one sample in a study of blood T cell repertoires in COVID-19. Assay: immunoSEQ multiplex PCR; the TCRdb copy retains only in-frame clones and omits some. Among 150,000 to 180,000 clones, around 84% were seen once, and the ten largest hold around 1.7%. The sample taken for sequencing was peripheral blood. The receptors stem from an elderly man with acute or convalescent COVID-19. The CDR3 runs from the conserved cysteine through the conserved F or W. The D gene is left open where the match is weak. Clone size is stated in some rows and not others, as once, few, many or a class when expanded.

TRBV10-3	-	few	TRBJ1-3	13	TGTGCCATCACAGCAGGTACAGGAAACACCATATATTTT	CAITAGTGNTIYF
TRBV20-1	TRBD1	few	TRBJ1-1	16	TGCAGTGCTAGTCCCGGGACAGGGTCAATGAACACTGAAGCTTTCTTT	CSASPGTGSMNTEAFF
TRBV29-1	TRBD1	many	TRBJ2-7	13	TGCAGCGTTGAAGCCACAGGGGCCGGCGAGCAGTACTTC	CSVEATGAGEQYF
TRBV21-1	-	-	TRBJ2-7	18	TGTGCCAGCAGCAAAGGACCCGGGGACAGGGAGAGCTCCTACGAGCAGTACTTC	CASSKGPGDRESSYEQYF
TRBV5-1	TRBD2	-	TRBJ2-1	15	TGCGCCAGCAGCCAACAACCAGGCGGGGGCAATGAGCAGTTCTTC	CASSQQPGGGNEQFF
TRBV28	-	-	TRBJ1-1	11	TGTGCCATCAGGGGCAAGCCTGAAGCTTTCTTT	CAIRGKPEAFF
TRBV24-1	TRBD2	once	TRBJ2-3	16	TGTGCCACCAGTGACCCAAAGCGGGGGAGCACAGATACGCAGTATTTT	CATSDPKRGSTDTQYF
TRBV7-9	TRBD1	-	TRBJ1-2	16	TGTGCCAGCAGCTTAGTCGCTGGGACAGTTCCTGGTGGCTACACCTTC	CASSLVAGTVPGGYTF
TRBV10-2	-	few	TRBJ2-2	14	TGCGCCAGCAGTGAGACAGCGAACACCGGGGAGCTGTTTTTT	CASSETANTGELFF
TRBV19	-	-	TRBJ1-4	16	TGTGCCAGTAGTATCGGACCGCAGGGAAGTGATGAAAAACTGTTTTTT	CASSIGPQGSDEKLFF